This TCR beta chain emerged from a study of early T cells in non-severe SARS-CoV-2 infection. Across the study: Investigators sequenced bulk RNA drawn from unsorted whole blood, and chains remained unpaired. Study-level results: Private and CD4 specificities were missed by VDJdb matching, which favored anti-spike CD8 responses.

This clonotype showed up many times. Its antigen is not known. The CDR3 is 13 residues long. The ends were cut back, 6 bases at V and 4 bases at J, with 10 bases in the middle. Germline V gene data show CDR1 as MDHEN and CDR2 as SYDVKM. Individual cDNA molecules received unique molecular identifiers. Each CDR3 protein is one row after TCRdb ran MiXCR on the 5' RACE reads. The sample has nearly 80,000 distinct CDR3 sequences; over 10% are singletons. The sequencing input was whole blood. The clonotype originates from an adult who was a healthcare worker with PCR-confirmed SARS-CoV-2 infection or an uninfected control (not recorded which). The chain has TRBV28 and TRBJ2-1; possibly TRBD2 for D (6 bases). The CDR3 DNA sequence: TGTGCCAGCAGCACGGGACTTTACAATGAGCAGTTCTTC. Amino acids: CASSTGLYNEQFF.